These 22 T cell receptor beta chains were sequenced from one sample in a study of identical twins. A single record per CDR3 protein comes from TCRdb applying MiXCR to the 5' RACE reads. The table has some 900,000 distinct CDR3 sequences, 9% to 15% seen once. These data were likewise used in another study, on yellow fever vaccine responses in identical twins.

The source material was PBMCs. Source of these receptors: a woman aged 18-30 years in good health.

The chain uses TRBV7-9 and TRBJ2-1; weak D call: TRBD2 (5 bases). Looked up from germline, CDR1 is SEHNR and CDR2 is FQNEAQ (reference sequence). Trimming stripped 3 bases from V and 5 bases from J, with 8 bases between. This CDR3 is 13 amino acids long. CDR3 protein: CASSLDWNNEQFF. CDR3 in DNA: TGTGCCAGCAGCTTGGACTGGAACAATGAGCAGTTCTTC.

This clonotype was counted at least ten times. An end of the junction does not agree with germline; a read error may underlie this. The chain combines TRBV27 with TRBJ2-1, with TRBD2 matching over 7 bases. This CDR3 contains 16 residues. Germline V lookup: CDR1 MNHEY, CDR2 SMNVEV (reference sequence). The chain's CDR3 is CASSLSLGGSYNEQFF. The CDR3 nucleotides are TGCGCCAGCAGCTTGAGTCTGGGGGGGTCCTACAATGAGCAGTTCTTC.

This clonotype appeared a few times. The chain links TRBV11-3 to TRBJ1-6, with D possibly matching TRBD1 (6 bases). The V gene's germline CDR1 is SGHNT and CDR2 YENEEA. The CDR3 has 15 residues. With 6 bases removed from V and 8 bases from J, the gap between germline ends came to 17 bases. CDR3 sequence (DNA): TGTGCCAGCAGGGGACAAACCACGGCGGATTCACCCCTCCACTTT. It codes for CASRGQTTADSPLHF.

This clonotype was seen repeatedly, ten times or more. This chain uses TRBV7-9 with TRBJ1-3; D gene ambiguous. This CDR3 is built from 15 residues. Trimming took off 5 bases at V and 2 bases at J, with 13 bases between the two ends. The germline V gene has CDR1 SEHNR and CDR2 FQNEAQ (reference sequence). The CDR3 DNA reads TGTGCCAGCAGCCCCCCTGCAGTGCCTGGAAACACCATATATTTT. It translates to CASSPPAVPGNTIYF.

V gene TRBV12-3 or TRBV12-4 combines with J gene TRBJ2-1, with TRBD2 matching 10 bases. V lost 6 bases to trimming and J lost 15 bases; unmatched junction nucleotides: 8. This CDR3 is built from 12 residues. The CDR3 sequence: CASRREREGPFF. Here the CDR3 DNA reads TGTGCCAGCAGAAGGGAGCGGGAGGGCCCGTTCTTC.

This clonotype was found a few times. As DNA, the CDR3 is TGTGCCAGCTCACCACCTCGTCTTGGACTAGGGTACGCTGAGCAGTTCTTC. Amino acids: CASSPPRLGLGYAEQFF. This chain joins TRBV18 and TRBJ2-1; TRBD2 matches 7 bases. Germline CDR1 is KGHSH and CDR2 is LQKENI. Losses at the gene ends were 0 bases for V and 9 bases for J; bases not matched to a gene: 14. This CDR3 is built from 17 residues.

This chain uses TRBV5-1 with TRBJ2-2, with D possibly matching TRBD2 (5 bases). The CDR3 runs to 15 residues. V was trimmed by 4 bases and J by 7 bases, leaving 17 bases between them. Germline V gene lookup returns CDR1 SGHRS and CDR2 YFSETQ. This CDR3 reads CASSETINGGGELFF. For the CDR3, the DNA is TGCGCCAGCAGCGAGACCATCAATGGAGGCGGGGAGCTGTTTTTT.

This clonotype has a handful of counts. The chain joins TRBV11-1 to TRBJ2-1; possible D gene TRBD1, 5 bases. CDR3 length: 13 residues. The germline V and J ends were trimmed by 6 bases and 5 bases, with 11 bases remaining between them. Germline-derived CDR1 and CDR2 are SGHAT and FQDESV (reference sequence). The CDR3 region is CASSSRQNNEQFF. DNA for the CDR3: TGTGCCAGCAGTTCACGACAGAACAATGAGCAGTTCTTC.

The chain uses TRBV29-1 and TRBJ2-2; 9 bases fit TRBD2. CDR3 size: 17 residues. Germline trimming cut 2 bases from V and 6 bases from J; bases unmatched to any gene: 13. Germline values: CDR1 SQVTM, CDR2 ANQGSEA. The CDR3 DNA sequence: TGCAGCGTTGAATATAGGGCGGGGGGGCTTGTGGCCGGGGAGCTGTTTTTT. Translated, it gives CSVEYRAGGLVAGELFF.

The chain is built from TRBV7-8 and TRBJ2-5; no clear D gene. CDR3 length equals 14 residues. Trimming took 1 base from V and 5 from J, leaving 11 bases between them. CDR1 and CDR2 from the germline V gene are SGHVS and FQNEAQ. The CDR3 bases are TGTGCCAGCAGCTTAGGTATAGGAGCGGAGACCCAGTACTTC. Translating gives CASSLGIGAETQYF.

At least ten counts were recorded for this clonotype. The J gene is TRBJ2-7, the V gene TRBV5-1; 7 bases map to TRBD1. With 3 bases clipped from V and 6 bases from J, the junction kept 12 bases outside the gene matches. The CDR3 spans 15 residues. Germline CDR1 reads SGHRS; CDR2 reads YFSETQ. The CDR3 DNA sequence: TGCGCCAGCAGCTCTAGACAGGGCGGTGTGGGCGAGCAGTACTTC. Translating gives CASSSRQGGVGEQYF.

The chain joins TRBV25-1 to TRBJ2-2, with D hard to call. The length of the CDR3 is 17 residues. Germline lookup yields CDR1 MGHDK and CDR2 SYGVNS. Trimming left V 1 base short and J 6 bases short, with 18 bases between. The CDR3 nucleotides read TGTGCCAGCAGTGAATCGGTCAGCAGAGGCGGTGCCGGGGAGCTGTTTTTT. This codes for CASSESVSRGGAGELFF.

This clonotype has just a few counts. This sequence joins TRBV15 and TRBJ1-1; 9 bases fit TRBD1. This CDR3 is built from 16 residues. V was clipped by 5 bases and J by 5 bases; unmatched bases: 12. Germline V gene sequence: CDR1 LNHNV, CDR2 YYDKDF (reference sequence). The CDR3 region has the DNA TGTGCCACCAGCGGAGGACAGGGGACGATGGGGACTGAAGCTTTCTTT. Its translation: CATSGGQGTMGTEAFF.

This clonotype was found a few times. The V and J genes are TRBV4-1 and TRBJ2-5; D may correspond to TRBD1 or TRBD2 (5 bases each). The CDR3 totals 16 residues. The V end was cut by 7 bases, the J end by 4 bases, with 22 bases between. CDR1 MGHRA and CDR2 YSYEKL come from the germline V gene. The CDR3 sequence is CASKSTPRDGGETQYF. CDR3 coding DNA: TGCGCCAGCAAGTCTACTCCCAGGGATGGGGGAGAGACCCAGTACTTC.

The genes are TRBV4-1 and TRBJ2-7; tentatively, D is TRBD1 or TRBD2 (5 bases each). Germline V gene data show CDR1 as MGHRA and CDR2 as YSYEKL. The ends were cut back, 0 bases at V and 5 bases at J, with 11 bases in the middle. The CDR3 totals 14 residues. The CDR3 DNA reads as TGCGCCAGCAGCCAAGAGGCGAGGGGCCACGAGCAGTACGTC. This sequence encodes CASSQEARGHEQYV.

This clonotype was counted a few times. This chain links TRBV6-5 with TRBJ2-6, with D unclear. Germline V CDR1 and CDR2: MNHEY, SVGAGI. V was trimmed by 0 bases and J by 0 bases, leaving 12 bases between them. CDR3 size: 18 residues. CDR3: CASSYSFGRYSGANVLTF. Written as DNA, the CDR3 is TGTGCCAGCAGTTACTCGTTCGGACGGTACTCTGGGGCCAACGTCCTGACTTTC.

This clonotype was seen a few times. The CDR3 coding sequence is TGTGCCAGCAGTGAAGCCAGAGCGGGAGAGTTGGACTACGAGCAGTACTTC. Translation: CASSEARAGELDYEQYF. J is TRBJ2-7 and V is TRBV2, with TRBD2 matching 8 bases. The CDR3 is made up of 17 amino acids. CDR1 and CDR2 (germline): SNHLY, FYNNEI. V lost 0 bases and J lost 3; bases outside the gene matches: 10.

V usage is TRBV4-1 and J usage is TRBJ2-4; no clear D. Germline V gene lookup returns CDR1 MGHRA and CDR2 YSYEKL. CDR3 length equals 15 residues. Deletions cut 0 bases from V and 4 bases from J, with 10 bases between. CDR3 in amino acids: CASSQEGLSKNIQYF. CDR3 in DNA: TGCGCCAGCAGCCAAGAGGGATTATCAAAAAACATTCAGTACTTC.

The rearrangement uses TRBV24-1 and TRBJ2-1, with D perhaps matching TRBD2 (5 bases). Germline values: CDR1 KGHDR, CDR2 SFDVKD. V gave up 8 bases and J gave up 0 bases, with 16 bases separating them. The CDR3 covers 16 residues. The CDR3 bases are TGTGCCACCATAGGTATGCGGGTAAGCTCCTACAATGAGCAGTTCTTC. Residues: CATIGMRVSSYNEQFF.

This clonotype was recorded many times. CDR3 bases: TGCGCCAGCAGCTTGATGGGTCGGCTTCAGCCCCAGCATTTT. Amino acids: CASSLMGRLQPQHF. J is TRBJ1-5 and V is TRBV5-1; no reliable D call. V was shortened by 1 base and J by 6 bases, with 11 bases between the two germline ends. The CDR3 is made up of 14 amino acids. CDR1 is SGHRS and CDR2 is YFSETQ in the germline V gene.

This clonotype has ten or more counts. The CDR3 loop is CSASTFLDGNTGELFF. DNA for the CDR3: TGCAGTGCTAGTACTTTTTTGGACGGGAACACCGGGGAGCTGTTTTTT. The genes are TRBV20-1 and TRBJ2-2; D is undetermined. Germline lookup yields CDR1 DFQATT and CDR2 SNEGSKA (reference sequence). The CDR3 totals 16 residues. The V and J ends lost 3 bases and 1 base respectively, with 15 bases between them.

The CDR3 bases are TGTGCCAGCAGCCCCACGGGGTGGGAAGAGACCCAGTACTTC. Amino acids: CASSPTGWEETQYF. The gene calls are TRBV7-9 and TRBJ2-5; D is perhaps TRBD2 (5 bases). The CDR3 extends over 14 amino acids. V was trimmed by 5 bases and J by 3 bases, leaving 13 bases between them. Germline CDR1 reads SEHNR; CDR2 reads FQNEAQ (reference sequence).